A single sample is the source of the 10 T cell receptor beta chains below, sequenced in a study of cytomegalovirus exposure and HLA in healthy donors. PCR involved 60 Vbeta and 13 Jbeta primers. Repertoires were generated with immunoSEQ multiplex PCR, while TCRdb's copy carries only in-frame clones and drops some. The sample consists of 85,000 to 90,000 clones, roughly 80% of them appearing once. The sequenced material came from PBMCs. The source of these receptors is a man aged 25 to 40 in good health and CMV-seropositive.

The rearrangement links TRBV18 to TRBJ1-2, with TRBD1 matching over 9 bases. The ends lost 1 base at V and 10 bases at J; junction bases unmatched: 7. Germline V lookup: CDR1 KGHSH, CDR2 LQKENI. CDR3 length: 14 residues. In nucleotides, the CDR3 is TGTGCCAGCTCACCACAGGGGACAGGGCAAGCCTACACCTTC. Translation gives CASSPQGTGQAYTF.

The J gene is TRBJ1-6, the V gene TRBV28; 12 bases fit TRBD1. This CDR3 has 17 amino acids. Trimming cost V 7 bases and J 7 bases; bases outside gene matches: 11. Germline lookup yields CDR1 MDHEN and CDR2 SYDVKM. CDR3 protein: CASTLWDRGLKNSPLHF. DNA for the CDR3: TGTGCCAGCACCCTTTGGGACAGGGGGCTGAAGAATTCACCCCTCCACTTT. Full variable domain (outside the CDR3, taken from reference TRBV28 and TRBJ1-6): DVKVTQSSRYLVKRTGEKVFLECVQDMDHENMFWYRQDPGLGLRLIYFSYDVKMKEKGDIPEGYSVSREKKERFSLILESASTNQTSMYLCASTLWDRGLKNSPLHFGNGTRLTVT.

The rearrangement joins TRBV21-1 to TRBJ1-5; TRBD1 is the table's D call, not checked against the DNA. TRBV21-1 represents a pseudogene. This CDR3 is 17 amino acids long. CDR3 protein: CASSRAREGVVVQPQHF. The CDR3, as DNA: TGTGCCAGCAGCAGAGCGCGTGAGGGGGTCGTGGTGCAGCCCCAGCATTTT.

The J gene is TRBJ2-7, the V gene TRBV5-6, with D tentatively TRBD1 (6 bases). The CDR3 covers 17 residues. Germline lookup yields CDR1 SGHDT and CDR2 YYEEEE. With 2 bases removed from V and 5 bases from J, the gap between germline ends came to 23 bases. CDR3 sequence: CASSLTGSPVVVNEQYF. The CDR3 nucleotides read TGTGCCAGCAGCTTAACAGGGTCCCCTGTCGTGGTCAACGAGCAGTACTTC.

The chain carries TRBV7-3 and TRBJ1-1, with no clear D. Trimming pared 0 bases from V and 6 bases from J, leaving 20 bases between. CDR3 size: 17 residues. CDR1 and CDR2 from the germline V gene are SGHTA and FQGTGA. This chain's CDR3 is CASSLTVPWRSRPEAFF. DNA of the CDR3: TGTGCCAGCAGCTTAACAGTGCCATGGAGATCTCGACCTGAAGCTTTCTTT.

The rearrangement uses TRBV30 and TRBJ2-7; 10 positions agree with TRBD1. The CDR3 is made up of 14 amino acids. The V gene end was trimmed by 3 bases and the J gene end by 2 bases; junction bases not matched to a gene: 4. CDR1 is GTSNPN, CDR2 SVGIG, per germline (reference sequence). CDR3 sequence (DNA): TGTGCCTGGAGCCGACAGGGGGCACCCTACGAGCAGTACTTC. Its translation: CAWSRQGAPYEQYF.

The CDR3 region is CASRVGGVPGQYF. CDR3 nucleotides: TGTGCCAGCAGAGTGGGTGGAGTCCCGGGGCAGTACTTC. The chain is built from TRBV7-2 and TRBJ2-7; D uncertain. V was shortened by 6 bases and J by 9 bases, with 18 bases between the two germline ends. Per germline, CDR1 SGHTA and CDR2 FQGNSA. This CDR3 has 13 residues.

The gene calls are TRBV4-1 and TRBJ1-1; a possible D gene is TRBD1 (6 bases). Germline V gene sequence: CDR1 MGHRA, CDR2 YSYEKL. The CDR3 consists of 15 residues. The V end was cut by 4 bases, the J end by 11 bases, with 23 bases between. The CDR3, as DNA: TGCGCCAGCAGCCTAAGCTGGACAGTTTCCGGCTGGGCTTTCTTT. Translating it yields CASSLSWTVSGWAFF.

About this clone: Sequence at one end of the junction differs from germline and may be a read error. The chain recombines TRBV9 with TRBJ2-1, with 10 bases that match TRBD2. CDR1 is SGDLS and CDR2 is YYNGEE in the germline V gene. The CDR3 loop spans 15 amino acids. In DNA, the CDR3 is TGTGCAAGCAGCGGCGTAGCGGGGGGATACAATGAGCAGTTCTTC. Its protein is CASSGVAGGYNEQFF.

The chain uses TRBV7-9 and TRBJ2-7, with 14 bases aligning to TRBD2. V trimming: 3 bases; J trimming: 5 bases; junction bases outside the gene matches: 9. CDR3 size: 17 residues. Germline CDR1 reads SEHNR; CDR2 reads FQNEAQ (reference sequence). The CDR3 nucleotides read TGTGCCAGCAGCTTCGTACCGGGACTAGCGGGGGTCCACGAGCAGTACTTC. This gives the protein CASSFVPGLAGVHEQYF.